This T cell receptor (beta chain) was recovered during a study of CD8+ T cells in alopecia areata. In the study overall: Dosing spanned 6 to 18 months on tofacitinib, then 6 months off drug.

As the sequencing template, cDNA was produced by extracting RNA and reverse transcribing it. TCRdb's table, derived via immunoSEQ multiplex PCR, lists solely in-frame clones and lacks some. The table shows about 14,000 clones, with 55% to 70% occurring only once. The CDR3 loop spans 14 amino acids. V was trimmed by 0 bases and J by 5 bases, leaving 8 bases between them. The germline gives CDR1 SNHLY, CDR2 FYNNEI. The investigators collected lesional scalp punch biopsies and peripheral blood from alopecia areata patients. The sample consisted of skin, taken at week 0. The chain employs TRBV2 and TRBJ1-5, with D uncertain. This TCR came from a human donor with alopecia areata. CDR3 residues: CASSEAAVYQPQHF. DNA for the CDR3: TGTGCCAGCAGTGAAGCGGCGGTCTATCAGCCCCAGCATTTT.